This T cell receptor beta chain was found in a study of identical twins. This CDR3 spans 15 amino acids. The V gene lost 3 bases and the J gene lost 4 bases, with 15 bases spanning the gap. The germline CDR1 and CDR2 sequences are MNHEY and SMNVEV (reference sequence). TCRdb re-analysed the 5' RACE reads in MiXCR, keeping a single row per CDR3 protein. The sample shows around 220,000 distinct CDR3 sequences, about 11% of them seen only once. This clonotype appeared many times. The origin of this receptor is a man aged 50 to 60 in good health. Sequencing used memory T cells sorted from blood. The V call is TRBV27, the J call TRBJ1-1; a weak D match, TRBD1 (5 bases). CDR3 coding DNA: TGTGCCAGCAGTTTGTCCGGGACGGGGGGCACTGAAGCTTTCTTT. As protein: CASSLSGTGGTEAFF.